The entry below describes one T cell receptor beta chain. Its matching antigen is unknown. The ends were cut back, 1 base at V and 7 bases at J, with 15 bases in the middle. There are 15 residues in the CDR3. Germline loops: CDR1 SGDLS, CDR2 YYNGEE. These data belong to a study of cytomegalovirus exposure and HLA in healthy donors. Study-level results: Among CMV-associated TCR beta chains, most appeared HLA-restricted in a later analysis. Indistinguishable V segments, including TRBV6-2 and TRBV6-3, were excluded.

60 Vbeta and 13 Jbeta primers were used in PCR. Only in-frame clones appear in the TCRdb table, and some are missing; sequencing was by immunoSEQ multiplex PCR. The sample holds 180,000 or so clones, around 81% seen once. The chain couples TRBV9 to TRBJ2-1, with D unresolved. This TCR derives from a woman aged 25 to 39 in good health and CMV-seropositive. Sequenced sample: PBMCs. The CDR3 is CASSVLLAPANEQFF. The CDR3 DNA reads TGTGCCAGCAGCGTATTATTAGCACCTGCGAATGAGCAGTTCTTC.